The 17 T cell receptor beta chains listed next were all sequenced from one sample in a study of Ad26.COV2.S vaccination and SARS-CoV-2 variants. Noted treatment: roughly 19 received Ad26.COV2.S at low or high dose, single or two shots; about 5 received placebo; per-sample allocation not given. At day 63 after the first vaccine or placebo injection, samples were drawn. The protocol was immunoSEQ multiplex PCR, while the TCRdb copy is restricted to in-frame clones and leaves out a portion. Altogether nearly 400,000 clones are present, 89% being singletons, with the ten largest covering around 1.9%. Specimen: peripheral blood, collected in a trial of Ad26.COV2.S vaccine versus placebo. The receptor set was obtained from a person between 18 and 59 years old who received the Ad26.COV2.S COVID-19 vaccine or a placebo.

In DNA, the CDR3 is TGTGCCATCAGTGAGCGAGGGAGTGTCTACGAGCAGTACTTC. This encodes CAISERGSVYEQYF. The chain links TRBV10-3 to TRBJ2-7, with D perhaps matching TRBD2 (5 bases). This CDR3 contains 14 residues. Trimming removed 2 bases at V and 3 bases at J, with 11 bases between. In germline, CDR1 is ENHRY, CDR2 SYGVKD.

The chain couples TRBV7-9 to TRBJ1-1; TRBD1 might be the D (5 bases). CDR1 and CDR2 (germline): SEHNR, FQNEAQ (reference sequence). Deletions cut 6 bases from V and 6 bases from J, with 11 bases between. The CDR3 spans 12 residues. CDR3 residues: CASSSEGAEAFF. CDR3 nucleotides: TGTGCCAGCAGTTCCGAAGGGGCTGAAGCTTTCTTT.

This clone was picked up one time. The chain uses TRBV28 and TRBJ2-7; D unclear. V lost 3 bases and J lost 2, with 11 bases in between. Germline V gives CDR1 MDHEN, CDR2 SYDVKM. The CDR3 runs to 14 residues. The CDR3 nucleotides read TGTGCCAGCAGTTTGAGAGGTTTCACCTACGAGCAGTACTTC. The encoded protein is CASSLRGFTYEQYF.

J is TRBJ2-2 and V is TRBV30; D is undetermined. Germline-derived CDR1 and CDR2 are GTSNPN and SVGIG (reference sequence). This CDR3 region has 14 residues. V lost 2 bases and J 4 bases, leaving 11 bases between the germline ends. DNA for the CDR3: TGTGCCTGGAGTCGGATGGCGGCCACCGGGGAGCTGTTTTTT. Amino acid sequence: CAWSRMAATGELFF.

This clone was seen once. V usage is TRBV6-5 and J usage is TRBJ1-2; 9 bases fit TRBD1. CDR3 length equals 15 residues. Germline trimming cut 5 bases from V and 5 bases from J; bases unmatched to any gene: 9. Germline CDR1 is MNHEY and CDR2 is SVGAGI. The CDR3 is CASSLPGQGRYGYTF. The DNA for the CDR3 is TGTGCCAGCAGTCTCCCCGGACAGGGGAGGTATGGCTACACCTTC.

The chain employs TRBV25-1 and TRBJ1-1; the D is unclear. Germline lookup yields CDR1 MGHDK and CDR2 SYGVNS. V shed 6 bases and J shed 6 bases, with 11 bases lying between them. The CDR3 sequence is 12 residues long. In DNA, the CDR3 is TGTGCCAGCAGGGGGATCCGACCTGAAGCTTTCTTT. It encodes CASRGIRPEAFF. The full variable domain, its missing parts supplied by reference TRBV25-1 and TRBJ1-1, is EADIYQTPRYLVIGTGKKITLECSQTMGHDKMYWYQQDPGMELHLIHYSYGVNSTEKGDLSSESTVSRIRTEHFPLTLESARPSHTSQYLCASRGIRPEAFFGQGTRLTVV.

This chain links TRBV6-5 with TRBJ2-2; tentatively, D is TRBD2 (6 bases). The CDR3 runs to 15 residues. CDR1 and CDR2 from the germline V gene are MNHEY and SVGAGI. V lost 6 bases, J lost 1 base, and 12 bases lay in between. The CDR3 DNA is TGTGCCAGCAGCTGGGGACTCGTGAACACCGGGGAGCTGTTTTTT. It yields the protein CASSWGLVNTGELFF.

The J gene is TRBJ2-2, the V gene TRBV18; D is perhaps TRBD2 (6 bases). This CDR3 has 12 amino acids. Germline V gene data show CDR1 as KGHSH and CDR2 as LQKENI. Trimming pared 9 bases from V and 8 bases from J, leaving 13 bases between. As DNA, the CDR3 is TGTGCCAGTACTAGCAAGCAGGGGGAGCTGTTTTTT. Amino acids: CASTSKQGELFF.

The genes are TRBV5-5 and TRBJ2-3; D gene ambiguous. The CDR3 spans 13 residues. The V gene lost 4 bases and the J gene lost 5 bases, with 11 bases spanning the gap. CDR1 is SGHKS and CDR2 is YYEKEE in the germline V gene (reference sequence). The CDR3 protein is CASSGILGDTQYF. The DNA for the CDR3 is TGTGCCAGCAGCGGTATACTCGGAGATACGCAGTATTTT.

V and J are TRBV3-1 (or the pseudogene TRBV3-2) and TRBJ2-3; 12 bases align to TRBD2. Germline trimming cut 6 bases from V and 3 bases from J; bases unmatched to any gene: 4. Germline assignment: CDR1 LGHDT and CDR2 YNNKEL (reference sequence). This CDR3 region has 15 residues. The CDR3, as DNA: TGTGCCAGCAGTCATCTAGCGGGAGGGACAGATACGCAGTATTTT. This gives the protein CASSHLAGGTDTQYF.

The chain carries TRBV25-1 and TRBJ1-6; TRBD1 matches at 7 bases. This CDR3 region has 14 residues. Trimming cost V 4 bases and J 10 bases; bases outside gene matches: 7. Per germline, CDR1 MGHDK and CDR2 SYGVNS. The CDR3 protein is CASSAGQRRSPLHF. Here the CDR3 DNA reads TGTGCCAGCAGTGCGGGACAGCGGCGATCACCCCTCCACTTT.

The chain has TRBV5-4 and TRBJ2-5; 8 bases map to TRBD2. Germline V gives CDR1 SGHNT, CDR2 YYREEE (reference sequence). This CDR3 is built from 17 residues. The V and J ends lost 4 bases and 4 bases, in that order; junction bases with no gene match: 15. The CDR3 nucleotides are TGTGCCAGCAGCCCGACGACTAAAGCGGGAGTCCCAGAGACCCAGTACTTC. Translating it yields CASSPTTKAGVPETQYF.

This chain links TRBV18 with TRBJ1-2; perhaps TRBD1 as D (6 bases). This CDR3 comprises 12 residues. The V gene lost 5 bases and the J gene lost 4 bases, with 8 bases spanning the gap. Germline loops: CDR1 KGHSH, CDR2 LQKENI. The CDR3 loop reads CASSTTGYGYTF. CDR3 nucleotides: TGTGCCAGCTCAACGACAGGCTATGGCTACACCTTC.

The gene calls are TRBV12-3 or TRBV12-4 and TRBJ1-6; D not certain. Trimming took 10 bases from V and 5 from J, leaving 12 bases between them. This CDR3 is built from 13 residues. CDR3 DNA sequence: TGTGCCACCAAGAAAGCCGATAATTCACCCCTCCACTTT. The encoded protein is CATKKADNSPLHF.

The V gene is TRBV4-1, the J gene TRBJ2-7; the D gene is possibly TRBD1 (5 bases). The germline V gene encodes CDR1 MGHRA and CDR2 YSYEKL. CDR3 length: 15 residues. V was trimmed by 3 bases and J by 1 base, leaving 13 bases between them. The CDR3 is CASSHTRDSSYEQYF. CDR3 DNA sequence: TGCGCCAGCAGCCACACCCGTGACAGTTCCTACGAGCAGTACTTC.

This clone was picked up one time. The chain carries TRBV12-2 and TRBJ2-7. TRBV12-2 is a known pseudogene. The CDR3 consists of 17 residues. CDR3 DNA: TGTGCAAGTCGCTATTATGCTTTTGCGGACCGCTCCTACGAGCAGTACTTC. Translation gives CASRYYAFADRSYEQYF.

This clone was observed many times. The chain is built from TRBV15 and TRBJ2-7, with D uncertain. Germline V CDR1 and CDR2: LNHNV, YYDKDF (reference sequence). The CDR3 loop spans 16 amino acids. Trimming pared 2 bases from V and 2 bases from J, leaving 16 bases between. The CDR3 protein is CATSRTGPPITYEQYF. The CDR3 DNA reads as TGTGCCACCAGCAGAACTGGGCCCCCAATAACCTACGAGCAGTACTTC.